This T cell receptor (beta chain) was profiled in a study of T cells expressing NK-cell markers. About the study: Cells sorted as CD3+CD56+NKG2C+, CD3+CD56+NKG2C- and CD3+CD56-NKG2C+ T cells supplied the TCR beta repertoires. HCMV seropositivity marked seven of the eight sequenced donors; one was seronegative. Findings of the study overall: In several donors, dominant CD3+CD56+NKG2C+ clonotypes ranked among the top 10 CD8+ clonotypes.

About this clonotype itself: The antigen is undetermined.

One entry per CDR3 protein, without DNA, is what TCRdb gives after re-calling the 5' RACE reads. This table holds a few hundred thousand distinct CDR3 sequences. The CDR3 is 16 residues long. The V gene's germline CDR1 is SGHTA and CDR2 FQGNSA. The sequenced sample was blood T cells: a sorted CD56 or NKG2C T cell subset, CD4+ or CD8+ T cells, or bulk PBMC T cells (not recorded which). This clonotype originated in a man aged 18-75 years in good health. The V and J genes are TRBV7-2 and TRBJ2-2; TCRdb's D gene call, TRBD2, goes unchecked for lack of DNA. The CDR3 region is CASSARGAISPGELFF.